What follows is one TCR beta chain and its context. Its antigen specificity is not known. No quality values exist for individual bases; no much larger clone is one base distant. The data are from a study of shared clonotypes between healthy human individuals (dated by TCRdb to about 2020). For the wider study: The cohort comprised a couple of women and a few men aged 18 to 49 years. For each donor, three plates each were used for CD4 naive and CD4 memory, two plates were used for CD8 naive, and one plate was used for CD8 memory. Blood TCR repertoires of a handful of healthy adults were deeply sequenced to estimate repertoire size and the extent of clonotype sharing between individuals. Different laboratories and diverse techniques were used to prepare libraries and sequence TCR repertoires, to increase sequencing depth and limit assay-specific biases. Each donor's leukapheresis produced roughly between about 0.8 and 10 billion PBMCs.

CDR1 and CDR2 were assigned from the germline V gene as MGHRA and YSYEKL. The CDR3, from cysteine to phenylalanine, totals 15 residues. Just CDR3 DNA is preserved here, 45 bases in frame from base 1. Using the deep immunoSEQ assay, multiplex PCR amplified TCR CDR3 regions from genomic DNA. Extracted genomic DNA from each cell subset was spread evenly across all wells of several immunoSEQ 96-well plates, with each plate serving as a replicate. For sorted subsets, each replicate PCR was loaded with about 0.2 ug genomic DNA, equivalent to 30,000 or so T cell genomes. Purified libraries were quantified with a Qubit 3.0 fluorometer, sized on a Bioanalyzer 2100, and re-quantified with the KAPA Library Quantification kit. A separate single-read 150-cycle Illumina NextSeq 550 flow cell was used to sequence each immunoSEQ 96-well plate. The authors' pipeline ran thus. The immunoSEQ output contained only junctional sequences without quality scores, so filtering could not match that applied to full-length reads. To assign V/J genes and CDR3, sequences were annotated against IMGT germline references using PyIR, a Python wrapper for IgBLAST v1.9. Reads were removed for weak V/J assignments (E-value above 1e-6), missing CDR3, stop codons, out-of-frame junctions, or ambiguous translated residues. A V3J clonotype was defined by an identical inferred V gene, J gene, and CDR3 amino acid sequence. Percentage overlap between repertoires was computed as shared unique clonotypes divided by the size of the smaller repertoire. Richness of each repertoire was evaluated using RTK rarefaction, the Chao1 estimator, and Recon v2.1 estimates of unobserved clonotypes. Generation probabilities for all TCRbeta clonotypes obtained by the gDNA method from a handful of donors were computed using OLGA. Drawn from immuneACCESS, this table holds only the in-frame rearrangements with V and J called that TCRdb kept. Clones are partly lost; checked studies trace under half to an unresolved V gene and leave the rest unexplained. The D gene and trimming were derived from the DNA, and the V and J assignments and clone size from that table. This sample has around 990,000 clones in its table, and 70% to 80% of those were observed once. Roughly 0.83% of the sample comes from the top ten.

Study-level results and caveats: Only blood was sampled, and tissue TCR repertoires likely differ from those in blood. Naive subsets generally had larger estimated clonotype richness than memory subsets. The small number of donors limited the genetic and exposure-history diversity represented. Pairwise subsampling indicated that sequencing depth was expected to affect the degree of clonotype sharing among donors. Clonotypes shared by all four sorted-subset donors showed higher generation probabilities than non-shared clonotypes. Sharing across several donors was observed for around 5% of naive CD4, around 3.5% of naive CD8, about 2.5% of memory CD4, and roughly 0.4% of memory CD8 clonotypes. Rarefaction of sorted-subset datasets indicated incomplete sequencing despite the large sequencing depth.

Donors were healthy HIV-negative adults with no recently reported acute infections or vaccinations. All donors were Caucasian adults living in Nashville, Tennessee, USA. CD4+ T cells were enriched by magnetic negative selection, after which naive cells were positively selected on CD45RA and the negative fraction was taken as the memory subset. Blood was obtained by leukapheresis, after which PBMCs were separated by Ficoll-Histopaque density gradient centrifugation and cryopreserved in liquid nitrogen vapor phase. Analytical flow cytometry was used to check the purity and quantity of each magnetically sorted T cell population. Genomic DNA was isolated from each sorted fraction and quantified by UV absorbance on a Nanodrop 2000c.

The sequence was obtained from a man in his late teens or twenties in good health. Some clones in this sample may be carry-over from other donors' samples. Sequencing was carried out using memory CD4+ T cells from PBMCs. The sample's cell subset or site, from its label and the paper: CD45RA-negative fraction. The chain couples TRBV4-1 to TRBJ2-5; the central 7 bases match TRBD1. TRBJ2-7 matches the DNA end more closely, so the J call is doubtful. The CDR3 region reads CASSRDGTVLYEQYF. The nucleotide sequence reads TGCGCCAGCAGCCGTGACGGGACAGTTCTTTACGAGCAGTACTTC.